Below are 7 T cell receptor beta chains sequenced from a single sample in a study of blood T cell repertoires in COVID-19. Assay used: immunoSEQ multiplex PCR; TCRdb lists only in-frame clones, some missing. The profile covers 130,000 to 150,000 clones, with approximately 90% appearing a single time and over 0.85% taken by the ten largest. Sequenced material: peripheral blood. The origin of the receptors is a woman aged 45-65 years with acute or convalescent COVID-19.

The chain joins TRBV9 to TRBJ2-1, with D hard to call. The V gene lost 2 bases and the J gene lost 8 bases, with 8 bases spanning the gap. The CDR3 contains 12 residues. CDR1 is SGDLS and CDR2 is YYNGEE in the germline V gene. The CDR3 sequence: CASSVKSDEQFF. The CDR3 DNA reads TGTGCCAGCAGCGTCAAAAGCGATGAGCAGTTCTTC.

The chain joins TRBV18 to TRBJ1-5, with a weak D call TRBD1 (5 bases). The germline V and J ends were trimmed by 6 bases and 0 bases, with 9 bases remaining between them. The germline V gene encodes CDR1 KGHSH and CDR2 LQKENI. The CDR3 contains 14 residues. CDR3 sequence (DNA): TGTGCCAGCTCGCAGGGATATAGCAATCAGCCCCAGCATTTT. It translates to CASSQGYSNQPQHF.

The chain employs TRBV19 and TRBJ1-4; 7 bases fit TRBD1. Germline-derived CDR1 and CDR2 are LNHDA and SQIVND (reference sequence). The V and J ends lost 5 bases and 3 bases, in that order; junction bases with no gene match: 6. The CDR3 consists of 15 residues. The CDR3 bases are TGTGCCAGTAGTCCATACAGGGGAGCTAATGAAAAACTGTTTTTT. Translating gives CASSPYRGANEKLFF.

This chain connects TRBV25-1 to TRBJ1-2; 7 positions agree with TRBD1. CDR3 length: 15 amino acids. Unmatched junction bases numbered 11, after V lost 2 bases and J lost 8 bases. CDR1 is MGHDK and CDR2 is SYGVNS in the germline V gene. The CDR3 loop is CASSEPGTAQGGYTF. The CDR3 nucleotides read TGTGCCAGCAGTGAACCCGGGACAGCGCAAGGAGGCTACACCTTC.

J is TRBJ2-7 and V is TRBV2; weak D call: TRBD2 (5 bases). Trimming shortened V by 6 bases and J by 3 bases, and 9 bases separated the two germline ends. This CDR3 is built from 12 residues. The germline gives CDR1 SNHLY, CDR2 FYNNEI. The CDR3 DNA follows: TGTGCCAGCAGCCCCCGGGACTACGAGCAGTACTTC. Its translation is CASSPRDYEQYF.

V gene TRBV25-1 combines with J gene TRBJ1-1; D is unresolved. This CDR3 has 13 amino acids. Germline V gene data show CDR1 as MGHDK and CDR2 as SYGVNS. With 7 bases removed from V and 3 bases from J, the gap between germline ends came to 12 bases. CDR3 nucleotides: TGTGCCAGCACCGGGGAATTGGACACTGAAGCTTTCTTT. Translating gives CASTGELDTEAFF.

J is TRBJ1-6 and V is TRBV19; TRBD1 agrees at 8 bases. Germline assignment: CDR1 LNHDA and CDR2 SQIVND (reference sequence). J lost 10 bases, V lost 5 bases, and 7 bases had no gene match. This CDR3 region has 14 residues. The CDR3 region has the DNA TGTGCCAGTAGTCGACAGGGGCAGGAATCACCCCTCCACTTT. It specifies CASSRQGQESPLHF.